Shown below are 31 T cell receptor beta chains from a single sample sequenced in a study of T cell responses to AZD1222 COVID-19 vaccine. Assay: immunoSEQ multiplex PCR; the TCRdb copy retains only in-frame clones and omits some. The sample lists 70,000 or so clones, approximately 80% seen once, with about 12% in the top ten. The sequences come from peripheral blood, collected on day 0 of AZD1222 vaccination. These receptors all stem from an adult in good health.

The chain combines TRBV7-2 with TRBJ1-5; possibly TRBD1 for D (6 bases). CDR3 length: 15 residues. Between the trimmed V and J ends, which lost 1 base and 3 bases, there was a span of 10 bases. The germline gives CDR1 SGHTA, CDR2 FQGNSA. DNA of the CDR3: TGTGCCAGCAGCTTAGTGAGGACAGTCAATCAGCCCCAGCATTTT. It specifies CASSLVRTVNQPQHF.

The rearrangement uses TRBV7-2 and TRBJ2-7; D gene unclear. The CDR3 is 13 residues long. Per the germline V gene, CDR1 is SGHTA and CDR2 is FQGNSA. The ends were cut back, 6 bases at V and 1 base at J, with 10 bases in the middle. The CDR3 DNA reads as TGTGCCAGCAGGACTGGGCCTTCCTACGAGCAGTACTTC. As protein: CASRTGPSYEQYF.

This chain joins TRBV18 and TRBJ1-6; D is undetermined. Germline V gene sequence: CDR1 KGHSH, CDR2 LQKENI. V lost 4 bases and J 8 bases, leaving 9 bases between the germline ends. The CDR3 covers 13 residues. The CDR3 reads CASSLGRDSPLHF. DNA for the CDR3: TGTGCCAGCTCACTTGGGAGGGATTCACCCCTCCACTTT. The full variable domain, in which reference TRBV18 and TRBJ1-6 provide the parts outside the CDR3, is NAGVMQNPRHLVRRRGQEARLRCSPMKGHSHVYWYRQLPEEGLKFMVYLQKENIIDESGMPKERFSAEFPKEGPSILRIQQVVRGDSAAYFCASSLGRDSPLHFGNGTRLTVT.

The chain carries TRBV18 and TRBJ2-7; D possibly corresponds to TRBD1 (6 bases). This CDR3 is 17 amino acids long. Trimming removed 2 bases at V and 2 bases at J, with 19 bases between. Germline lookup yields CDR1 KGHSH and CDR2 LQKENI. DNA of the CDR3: TGTGCCAGCTCACCAACACGGGGTGGGGGCACTACCTACGAGCAGTACTTC. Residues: CASSPTRGGGTTYEQYF.

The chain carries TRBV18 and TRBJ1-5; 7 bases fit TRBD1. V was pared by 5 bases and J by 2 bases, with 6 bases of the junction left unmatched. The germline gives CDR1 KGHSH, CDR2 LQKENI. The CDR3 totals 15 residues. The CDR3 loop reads CASSSGTGGNQPQHF. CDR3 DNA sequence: TGTGCCAGCTCATCCGGCACAGGGGGCAATCAGCCCCAGCATTTT.

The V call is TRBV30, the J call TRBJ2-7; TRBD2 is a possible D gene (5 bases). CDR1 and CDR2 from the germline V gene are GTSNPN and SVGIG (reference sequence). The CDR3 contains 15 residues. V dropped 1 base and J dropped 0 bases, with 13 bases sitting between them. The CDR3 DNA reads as TGTGCCTGGAGTGGGCCGAACCGGGGCTCCTACGAGCAGTACTTC. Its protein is CAWSGPNRGSYEQYF. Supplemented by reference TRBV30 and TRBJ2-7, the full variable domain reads SQTIHQWPATLVQPVGSPLSLECTVEGTSNPNLYWYRQAAGRGLQLLFYSVGIGQISSEVPQNLSASRPQDRQFILSSKKLLLSDSGFYLCAWSGPNRGSYEQYFGPGTRLTVT.

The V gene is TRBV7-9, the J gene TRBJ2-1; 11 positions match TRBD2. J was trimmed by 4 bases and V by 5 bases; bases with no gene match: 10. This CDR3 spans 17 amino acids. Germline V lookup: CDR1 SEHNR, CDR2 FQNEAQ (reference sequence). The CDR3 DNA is TGTGCCAGCAGCGCCCGCCTAGCGGGGGGACTTTACAATGAGCAGTTCTTC. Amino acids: CASSARLAGGLYNEQFF.

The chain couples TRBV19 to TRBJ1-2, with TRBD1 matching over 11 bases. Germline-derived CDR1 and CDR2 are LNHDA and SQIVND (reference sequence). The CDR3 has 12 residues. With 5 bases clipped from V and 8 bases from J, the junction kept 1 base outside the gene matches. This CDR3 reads CASSRTGGGYTF. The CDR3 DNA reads TGTGCCAGTAGTCGGACAGGGGGCGGCTACACCTTC.

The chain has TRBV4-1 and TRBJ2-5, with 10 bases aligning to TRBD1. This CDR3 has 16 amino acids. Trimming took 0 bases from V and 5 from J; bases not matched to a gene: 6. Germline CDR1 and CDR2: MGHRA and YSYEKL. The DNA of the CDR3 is TGCGCCAGCAGCCAAGATAGGAGGACAGGGGGGGAGACCCAGTACTTC. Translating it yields CASSQDRRTGGETQYF.

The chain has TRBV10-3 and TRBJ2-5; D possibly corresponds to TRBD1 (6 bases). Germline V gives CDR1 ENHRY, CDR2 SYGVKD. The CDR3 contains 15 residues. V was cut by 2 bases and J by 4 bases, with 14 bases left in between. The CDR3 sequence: CAISETGARGETQYF. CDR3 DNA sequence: TGTGCCATCAGTGAGACTGGGGCCAGGGGAGAGACCCAGTACTTC.

In DNA form, the CDR3 reads TGCGCCAGCAGCCAAGTTAATGAGCAGCCCCAGCATTTT. Protein sequence: CASSQVNEQPQHF. The genes are TRBV4-1 and TRBJ1-5; D is ambiguous. The ends were cut back, 1 base at V and 7 bases at J, with 8 bases in the middle. Germline lookup yields CDR1 MGHRA and CDR2 YSYEKL. This CDR3 spans 13 amino acids.

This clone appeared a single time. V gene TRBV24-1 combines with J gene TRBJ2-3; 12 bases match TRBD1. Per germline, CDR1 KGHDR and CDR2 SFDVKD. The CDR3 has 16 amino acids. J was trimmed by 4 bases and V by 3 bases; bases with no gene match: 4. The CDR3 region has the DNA TGTGCCACCAGTGATCCCGGGACAGGGGGCCCAGATACGCAGTATTTT. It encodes CATSDPGTGGPDTQYF.

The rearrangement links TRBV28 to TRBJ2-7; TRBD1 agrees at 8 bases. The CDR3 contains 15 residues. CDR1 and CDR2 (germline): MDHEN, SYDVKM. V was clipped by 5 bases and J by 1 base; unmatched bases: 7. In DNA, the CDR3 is TGTGCCAGCAGTGCCAGTGGACAGGGATCCTACGAGCAGTACTTC. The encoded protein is CASSASGQGSYEQYF.

CDR3 region: CASSQDTNYNEQFF. As DNA, the CDR3 is TGCGCCAGCAGCCAAGATACTAACTACAATGAGCAGTTCTTC. The rearrangement joins TRBV4-1 to TRBJ2-1; D gene uncertain. V dropped 0 bases and J dropped 3 bases, with 6 bases sitting between them. The CDR3 extends over 14 amino acids. Germline CDR1 and CDR2: MGHRA and YSYEKL.

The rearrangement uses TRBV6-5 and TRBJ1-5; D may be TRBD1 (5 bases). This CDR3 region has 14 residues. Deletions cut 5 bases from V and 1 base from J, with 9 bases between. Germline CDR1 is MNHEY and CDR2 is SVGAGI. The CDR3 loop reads CASSPGGSNQPQHF. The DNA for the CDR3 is TGTGCCAGCAGTCCCGGGGGAAGCAATCAGCCCCAGCATTTT.

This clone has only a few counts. CDR3 in amino acids: CASSYAGGSNQPQHF. The DNA for the CDR3 is TGTGCCAGCAGTTACGCGGGGGGGTCCAATCAGCCCCAGCATTTT. This chain joins TRBV6-2 or TRBV6-3 and TRBJ1-5, with D perhaps matching TRBD1 (5 bases). This CDR3 has 15 residues. The germline V gene encodes CDR1 MNHEY and CDR2 SVGEGT. Between the trimmed V and J ends, which lost 2 bases and 3 bases, there was a span of 11 bases.

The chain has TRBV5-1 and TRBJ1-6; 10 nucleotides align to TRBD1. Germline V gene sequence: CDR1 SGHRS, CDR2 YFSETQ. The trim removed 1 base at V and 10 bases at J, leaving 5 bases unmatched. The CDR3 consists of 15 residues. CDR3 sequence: CASSLTTGQGSPLHF. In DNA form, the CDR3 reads TGCGCCAGCAGCTTGACCACGGGACAGGGGTCACCCCTCCACTTT.

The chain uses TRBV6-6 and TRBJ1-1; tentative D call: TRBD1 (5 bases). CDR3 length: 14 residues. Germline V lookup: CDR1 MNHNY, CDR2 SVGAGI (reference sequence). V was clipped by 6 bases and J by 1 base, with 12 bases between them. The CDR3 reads CASSPNGGNTEAFF. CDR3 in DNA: TGTGCCAGCAGCCCTAACGGGGGGAACACTGAAGCTTTCTTT.

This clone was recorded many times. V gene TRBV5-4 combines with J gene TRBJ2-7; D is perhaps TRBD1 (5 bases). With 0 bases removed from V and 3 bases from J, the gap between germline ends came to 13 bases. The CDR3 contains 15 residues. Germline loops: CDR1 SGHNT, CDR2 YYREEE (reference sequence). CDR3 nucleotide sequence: TGTGCCAGCAGCTTGGAGACAGCGTCTTACTACGAGCAGTACTTC. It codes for CASSLETASYYEQYF.

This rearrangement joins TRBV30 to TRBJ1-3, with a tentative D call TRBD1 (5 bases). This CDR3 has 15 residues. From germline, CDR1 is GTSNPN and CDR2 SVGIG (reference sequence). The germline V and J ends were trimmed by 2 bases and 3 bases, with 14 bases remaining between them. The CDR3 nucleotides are TGTGCCTGGAGTACGGGGGGATCAAGTGGAAACACCATATATTTT. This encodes CAWSTGGSSGNTIYF.

DNA for the CDR3: TGTGCCAGCAGCCCGACACTCGGGTCGGGTGAAGCTTTCTTT. Amino acids: CASSPTLGSGEAFF. The rearrangement uses TRBV11-3 and TRBJ1-1; D gene uncertain. The CDR3 has 14 amino acids. Deletions cut 5 bases from V and 7 bases from J, with 17 bases between. Per germline, CDR1 SGHNT and CDR2 YENEEA.

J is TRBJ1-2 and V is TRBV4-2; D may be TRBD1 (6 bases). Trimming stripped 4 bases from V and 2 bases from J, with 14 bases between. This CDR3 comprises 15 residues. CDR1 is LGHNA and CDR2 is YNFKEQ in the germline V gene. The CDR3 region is CASSPSQGSNYGYTF. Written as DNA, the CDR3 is TGTGCCAGCAGCCCCAGTCAGGGGTCAAACTATGGCTACACCTTC.

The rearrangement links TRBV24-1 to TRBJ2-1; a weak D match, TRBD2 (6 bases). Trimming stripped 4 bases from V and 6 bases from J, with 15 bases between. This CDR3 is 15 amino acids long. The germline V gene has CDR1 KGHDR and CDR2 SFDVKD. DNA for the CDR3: TGTGCCACCAGTGACCCGGGACCCGGGGGCAATGAGCAGTTCTTC. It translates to CATSDPGPGGNEQFF.

The CDR3 bases are TGTGCCAGCAGTGCAGAAAACCCCCAGACAGGGAGATATCAGCCCCAGCATTTT. It encodes CASSAENPQTGRYQPQHF. The rearrangement joins TRBV28 to TRBJ1-5; TRBD1 matches 7 bases. The junction had 18 bases not matched to a gene; V was cut back by 5 bases and J by 5 bases. This CDR3 is built from 18 residues. Germline V gene sequence: CDR1 MDHEN, CDR2 SYDVKM.

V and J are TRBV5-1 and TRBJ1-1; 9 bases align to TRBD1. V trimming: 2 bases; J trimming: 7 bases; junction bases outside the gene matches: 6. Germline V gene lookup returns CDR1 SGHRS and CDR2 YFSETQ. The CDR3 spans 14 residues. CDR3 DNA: TGCGCCAGCAGCTTAGGGACAGGGCGGAATGAAGCTTTCTTT. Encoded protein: CASSLGTGRNEAFF.

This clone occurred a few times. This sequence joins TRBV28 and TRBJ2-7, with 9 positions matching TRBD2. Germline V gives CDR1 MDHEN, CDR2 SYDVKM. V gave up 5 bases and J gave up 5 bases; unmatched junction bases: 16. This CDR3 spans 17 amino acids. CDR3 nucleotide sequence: TGTGCCAGCAGTACCTACTGGGCGGGGGGGTCGTCGAACGAGCAGTACTTC. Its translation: CASSTYWAGGSSNEQYF.

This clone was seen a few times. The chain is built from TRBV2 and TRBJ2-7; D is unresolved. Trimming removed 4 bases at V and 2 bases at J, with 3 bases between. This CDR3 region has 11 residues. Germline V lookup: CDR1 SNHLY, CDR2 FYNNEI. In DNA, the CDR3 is TGTGCCAGCAGTGGGACCTACGAGCAGTACTTC. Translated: CASSGTYEQYF.

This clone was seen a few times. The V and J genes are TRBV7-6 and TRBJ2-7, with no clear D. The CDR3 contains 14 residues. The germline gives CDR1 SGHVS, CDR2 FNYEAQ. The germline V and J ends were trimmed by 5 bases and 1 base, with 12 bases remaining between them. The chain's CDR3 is CASSPSTQSYEQYF. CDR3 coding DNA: TGTGCCAGCAGCCCGTCGACCCAATCCTACGAGCAGTACTTC. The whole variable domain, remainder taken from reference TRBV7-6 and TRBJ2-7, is GAGVSQSPRYKVTKRGQDVALRCDPISGHVSLYWYRQALGQGPEFLTYFNYEAQQDKSGLPNDRFSAERPEGSISTLTIQRTEQRDSAMYRCASSPSTQSYEQYFGPGTRLTVT.

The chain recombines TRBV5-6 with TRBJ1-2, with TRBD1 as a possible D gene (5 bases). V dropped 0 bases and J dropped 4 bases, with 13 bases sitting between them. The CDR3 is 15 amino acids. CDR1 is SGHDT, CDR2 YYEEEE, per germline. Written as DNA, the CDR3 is TGTGCCAGCAGCTTGGTGCAGGATAGGGGCTATGGCTACACCTTC. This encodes CASSLVQDRGYGYTF.

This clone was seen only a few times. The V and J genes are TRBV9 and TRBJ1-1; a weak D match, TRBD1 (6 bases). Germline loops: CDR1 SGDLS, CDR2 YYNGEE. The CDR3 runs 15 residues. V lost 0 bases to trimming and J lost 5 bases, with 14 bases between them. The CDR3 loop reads CASSVEGGRETEAFF. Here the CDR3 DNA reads TGTGCCAGCAGCGTAGAAGGGGGTCGAGAGACTGAAGCTTTCTTT.

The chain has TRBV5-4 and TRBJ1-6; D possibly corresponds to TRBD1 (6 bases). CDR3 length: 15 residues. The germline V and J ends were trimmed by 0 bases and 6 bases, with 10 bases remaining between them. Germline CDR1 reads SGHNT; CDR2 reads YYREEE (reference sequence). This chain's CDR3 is CASSLAGGRNSPLHF. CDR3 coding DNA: TGTGCCAGCAGCTTGGCTGGGGGGCGTAATTCACCCCTCCACTTT.